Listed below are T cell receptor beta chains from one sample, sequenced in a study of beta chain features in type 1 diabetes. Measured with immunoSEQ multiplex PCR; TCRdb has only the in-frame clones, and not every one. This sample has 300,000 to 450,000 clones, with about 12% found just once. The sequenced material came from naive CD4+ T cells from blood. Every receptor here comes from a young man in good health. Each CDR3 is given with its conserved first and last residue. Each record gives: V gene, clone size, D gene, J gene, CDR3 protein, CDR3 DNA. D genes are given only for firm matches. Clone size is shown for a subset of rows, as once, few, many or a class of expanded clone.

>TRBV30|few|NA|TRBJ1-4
CAWNPGQTNEKLFF
TGTGCCTGGAATCCGGGACAAACTAATGAAAAACTGTTTTTT
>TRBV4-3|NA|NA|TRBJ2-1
CASSQEGRLSSYNEQFF
TGCGCCAGCAGCCAAGAGGGCAGGCTGAGCTCCTACAATGAGCAGTTCTTC
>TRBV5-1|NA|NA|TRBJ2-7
CASTLHDSTEQYF
TGCGCCAGCACCCTGCACGACTCGACTGAGCAGTACTTC
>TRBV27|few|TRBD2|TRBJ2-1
CASSSGLAGGSYNEQFF
TGTGCCAGCAGTTCGGGACTAGCGGGAGGCTCCTACAATGAGCAGTTCTTC
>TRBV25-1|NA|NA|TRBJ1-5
CASSESGQGDQPQHF
TGTGCCAGCAGTGAATCGGGTCAGGGCGATCAGCCCCAGCATTTT
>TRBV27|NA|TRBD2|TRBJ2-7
CASSSPAGNEQYF
TGTGCCAGCAGCTCCCCAGCGGGAAACGAGCAGTACTTC
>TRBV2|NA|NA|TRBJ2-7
CASSEDGGPSYEQYF
TGTGCCAGCAGTGAAGACGGGGGGCCCTCCTACGAGCAGTACTTC
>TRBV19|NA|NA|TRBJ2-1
CASSIRGNEQFF
TGTGCCAGTAGTATACGAGGGAATGAGCAGTTCTTC
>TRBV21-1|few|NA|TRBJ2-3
CASSLLQTSGDTQYF
TGTGCCAGCAGCCTCCTCCAGACTAGCGGGGATACGCAGTATTTT
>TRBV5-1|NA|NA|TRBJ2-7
CASSLAREVYEQYF
TGCGCCAGCAGCTTGGCCCGGGAAGTCTACGAGCAGTACTTC
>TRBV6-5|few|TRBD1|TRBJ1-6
CASSYSDRGGWSPLHF
TGTGCCAGCAGTTACTCAGACAGGGGAGGATGGTCACCCCTCCACTTT
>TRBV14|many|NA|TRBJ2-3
CASATDTQYF
TGTGCCAGCGCGACAGATACGCAGTATTTT
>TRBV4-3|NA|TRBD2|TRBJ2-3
CASSQGALAGGWDTQYF
TGCGCCAGCAGCCAGGGAGCACTAGCGGGAGGGTGGGATACGCAGTATTTT
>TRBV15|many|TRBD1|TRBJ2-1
CATSRDRGLDEQFF
TGTGCCACCAGCAGGGACAGGGGGCTGGATGAGCAGTTCTTC
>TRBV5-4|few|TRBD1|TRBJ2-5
CASSPGQGGQETQYF
TGTGCCAGCAGTCCCGGACAGGGGGGACAAGAGACCCAGTACTTC
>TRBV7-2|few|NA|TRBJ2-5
CASRQIGGWETQYF
TGTGCCAGCAGGCAGATTGGGGGCTGGGAGACCCAGTACTTC
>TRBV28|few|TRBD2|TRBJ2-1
CASRKGLAGGLYNEQFF
TGTGCCAGCAGGAAGGGACTAGCGGGAGGGCTGTACAATGAGCAGTTCTTC
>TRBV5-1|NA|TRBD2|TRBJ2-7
CASSRSGLAPDEQYF
TGCGCCAGCAGCCGTTCTGGACTAGCGCCGGACGAGCAGTACTTC
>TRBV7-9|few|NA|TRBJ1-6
CASRGVDNSPLHF
TGTGCCAGCAGGGGCGTGGATAATTCACCCCTCCACTTT
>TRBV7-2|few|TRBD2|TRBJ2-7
CASSSVAGGTYEQYF
TGTGCCAGCAGCTCCGTAGCGGGAGGAACCTACGAGCAGTACTTC
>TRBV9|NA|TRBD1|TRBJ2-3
CASSVGQGGTDTQYF
TGTGCCAGCAGCGTGGGACAGGGGGGCACAGATACGCAGTATTTT
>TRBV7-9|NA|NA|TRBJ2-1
CASSLRRNEQFF
TGTGCCAGCAGCTTGAGGAGGAATGAGCAGTTCTTC
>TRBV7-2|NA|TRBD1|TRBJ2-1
CASSRTGPINNEQFF
TGTGCCAGCAGCCGGACAGGGCCGATAAACAATGAGCAGTTCTTC
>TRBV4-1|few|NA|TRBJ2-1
CASSQSGTTTHNEQFF
TGCGCCAGCAGCCAATCCGGGACAACCACACACAATGAGCAGTTCTTC
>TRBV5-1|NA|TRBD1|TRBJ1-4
CASSPDREATNEKLFF
TGCGCCAGCAGCCCGGACAGGGAGGCAACTAATGAAAAACTGTTTTTT
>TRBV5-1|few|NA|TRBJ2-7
CASSLDRSYEQYF
TGCGCCAGCAGCTTGGACAGGTCCTACGAGCAGTACTTC
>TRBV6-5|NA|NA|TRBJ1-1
CASSQDRENTEAFF
TGTGCCAGCAGTCAAGACAGAGAGAACACTGAAGCTTTCTTT
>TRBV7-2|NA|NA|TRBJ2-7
CASSLGDIPSYEQYF
TGTGCCAGCAGCTTAGGGGACATCCCTTCCTACGAGCAGTACTTC
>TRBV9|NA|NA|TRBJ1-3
CASSPRLSSGNTIYF
TGTGCCAGCAGCCCCCGACTGTCCTCTGGAAACACCATATATTTT